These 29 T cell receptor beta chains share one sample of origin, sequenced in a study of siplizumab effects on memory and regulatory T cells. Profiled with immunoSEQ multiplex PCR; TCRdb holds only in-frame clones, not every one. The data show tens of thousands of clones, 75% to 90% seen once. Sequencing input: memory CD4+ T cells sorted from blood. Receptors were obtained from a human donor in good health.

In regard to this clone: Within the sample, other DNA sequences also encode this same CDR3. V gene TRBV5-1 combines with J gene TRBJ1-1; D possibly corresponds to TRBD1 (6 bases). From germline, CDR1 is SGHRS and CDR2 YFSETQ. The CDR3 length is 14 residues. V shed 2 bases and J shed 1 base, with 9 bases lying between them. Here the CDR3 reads CASSLQGQNTEAFF. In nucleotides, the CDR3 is TGCGCCAGCAGCTTACAGGGCCAGAACACTGAAGCTTTCTTT.

The CDR3 nucleotides are TGTGCTAGTGGTTTGGTAGTATCGGGGGGTCTTGCGGGCCGATACTACGAGCAGTACTTC. Its protein product is CASGLVVSGGLAGRYYEQYF. The chain uses TRBV12-5 and TRBJ2-7; 7 nucleotides match TRBD2. The length of the CDR3 is 20 residues. Looked up from germline, CDR1 is LGHNT and CDR2 is FRNRAP. Germline trimming cut 0 bases from V and 3 bases from J; bases unmatched to any gene: 20.

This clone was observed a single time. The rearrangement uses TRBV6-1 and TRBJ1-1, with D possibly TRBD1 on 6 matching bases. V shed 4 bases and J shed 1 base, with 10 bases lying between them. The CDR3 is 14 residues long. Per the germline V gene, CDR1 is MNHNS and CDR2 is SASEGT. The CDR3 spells CASSGKQGNTEAFF. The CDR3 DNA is TGTGCCAGCAGTGGCAAACAGGGGAACACTGAAGCTTTCTTT.

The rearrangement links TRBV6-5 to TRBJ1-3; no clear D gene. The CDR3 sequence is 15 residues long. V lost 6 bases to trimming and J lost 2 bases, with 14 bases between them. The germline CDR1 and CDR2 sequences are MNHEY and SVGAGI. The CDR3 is CASRPTAGTGNTIYF. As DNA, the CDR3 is TGTGCCAGCAGGCCCACAGCAGGCACTGGAAACACCATATATTTT.

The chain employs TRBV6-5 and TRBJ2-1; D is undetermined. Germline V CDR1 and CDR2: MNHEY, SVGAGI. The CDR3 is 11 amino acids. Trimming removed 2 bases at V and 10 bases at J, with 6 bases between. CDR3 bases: TGTGCCAGCAGTTACCGACGAGAGCAGTTCTTC. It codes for CASSYRREQFF.

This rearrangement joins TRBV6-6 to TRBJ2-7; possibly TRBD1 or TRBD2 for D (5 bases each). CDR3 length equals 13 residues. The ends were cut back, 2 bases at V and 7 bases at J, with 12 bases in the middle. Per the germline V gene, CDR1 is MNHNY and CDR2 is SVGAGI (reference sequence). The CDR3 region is CASSYVREGEQYF. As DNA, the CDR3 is TGTGCCAGCAGTTACGTGCGTGAGGGGGAGCAGTACTTC.

As DNA, the CDR3 is TGTGCCAGCAGTACCGAACAGGGACAGCCCCAGCATTTT. This sequence encodes CASSTEQGQPQHF. The chain recombines TRBV6-4 with TRBJ1-5; a possible D gene is TRBD1 (6 bases). From germline, CDR1 is MRHNA and CDR2 SNTAGT. This CDR3 comprises 13 residues. The V and J ends lost 5 bases and 7 bases respectively, with 12 bases between them.

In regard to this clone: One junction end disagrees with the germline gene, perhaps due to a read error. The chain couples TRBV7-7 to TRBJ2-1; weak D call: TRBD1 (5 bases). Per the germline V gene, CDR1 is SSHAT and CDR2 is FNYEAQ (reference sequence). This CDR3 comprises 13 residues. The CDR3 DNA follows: TGTGCTAGCAGCCTCGACAGATACAATGAGCAGTTCTTC. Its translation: CASSLDRYNEQFF.

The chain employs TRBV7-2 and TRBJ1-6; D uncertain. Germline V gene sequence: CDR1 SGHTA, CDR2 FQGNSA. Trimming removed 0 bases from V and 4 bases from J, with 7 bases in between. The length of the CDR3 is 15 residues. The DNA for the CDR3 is TGTGCCAGCAGCTTAGCAGGAGCATATAATTCACCCCTCCACTTT. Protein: CASSLAGAYNSPLHF.

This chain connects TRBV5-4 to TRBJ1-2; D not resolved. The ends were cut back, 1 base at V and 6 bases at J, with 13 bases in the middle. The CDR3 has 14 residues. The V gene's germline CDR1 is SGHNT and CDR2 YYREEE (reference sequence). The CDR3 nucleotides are TGTGCCAGCAGCTTGTTGCTGGGAGAGAATGGCTACACCTTC. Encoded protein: CASSLLLGENGYTF.

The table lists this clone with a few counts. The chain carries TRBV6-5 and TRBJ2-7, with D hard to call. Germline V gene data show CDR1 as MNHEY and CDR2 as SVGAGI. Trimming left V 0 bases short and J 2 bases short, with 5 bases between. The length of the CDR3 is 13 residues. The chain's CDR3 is CASSYSPTYEQYF. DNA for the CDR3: TGTGCCAGCAGTTACTCACCGACCTACGAGCAGTACTTC.

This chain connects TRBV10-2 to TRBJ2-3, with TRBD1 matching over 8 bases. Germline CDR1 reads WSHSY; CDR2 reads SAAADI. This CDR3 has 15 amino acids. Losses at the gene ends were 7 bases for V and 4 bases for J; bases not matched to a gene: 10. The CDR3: CASNIGQGGADTQYF. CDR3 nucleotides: TGCGCCAGCAACATTGGACAGGGTGGGGCAGATACGCAGTATTTT.

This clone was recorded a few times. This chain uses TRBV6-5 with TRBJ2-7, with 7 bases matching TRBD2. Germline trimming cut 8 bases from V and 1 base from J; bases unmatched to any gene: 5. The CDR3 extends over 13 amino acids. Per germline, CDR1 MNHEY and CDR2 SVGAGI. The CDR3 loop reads CASQVGGSYEQYF. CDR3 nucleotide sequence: TGTGCCAGCCAGGTGGGGGGGTCCTACGAGCAGTACTTC.

CDR3 nucleotide sequence: TGCGCCAGCAGCCAAACACCTTCTCCCCTACAGGGGGCCTACGAGCAGTACTTC. Its protein is CASSQTPSPLQGAYEQYF. The chain combines TRBV4-1 with TRBJ2-7, with 8 bases fitting TRBD1. CDR1 is MGHRA, CDR2 YSYEKL, per germline. V gave up 2 bases and J gave up 2 bases; unmatched junction bases: 14. The CDR3 consists of 18 residues.

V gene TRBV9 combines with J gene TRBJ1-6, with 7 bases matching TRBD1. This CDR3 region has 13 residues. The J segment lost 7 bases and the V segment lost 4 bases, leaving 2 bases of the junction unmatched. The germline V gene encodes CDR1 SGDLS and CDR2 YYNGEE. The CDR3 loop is CASSPGGNSPLHF. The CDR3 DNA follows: TGTGCCAGCAGCCCAGGGGGAAATTCACCCCTCCACTTT.

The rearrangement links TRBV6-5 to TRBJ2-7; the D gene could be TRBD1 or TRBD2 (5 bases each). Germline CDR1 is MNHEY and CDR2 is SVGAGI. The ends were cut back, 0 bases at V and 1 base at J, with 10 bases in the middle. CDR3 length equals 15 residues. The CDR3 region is CASSYSYGASYEQYF. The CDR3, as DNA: TGTGCCAGCAGTTACTCCTACGGGGCATCCTACGAGCAGTACTTC.

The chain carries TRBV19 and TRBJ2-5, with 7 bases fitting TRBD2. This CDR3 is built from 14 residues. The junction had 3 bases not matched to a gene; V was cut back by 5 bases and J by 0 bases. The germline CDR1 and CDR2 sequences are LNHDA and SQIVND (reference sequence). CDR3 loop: CASSAGTNQETQYF. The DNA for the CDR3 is TGTGCCAGTAGTGCCGGGACTAACCAAGAGACCCAGTACTTC.

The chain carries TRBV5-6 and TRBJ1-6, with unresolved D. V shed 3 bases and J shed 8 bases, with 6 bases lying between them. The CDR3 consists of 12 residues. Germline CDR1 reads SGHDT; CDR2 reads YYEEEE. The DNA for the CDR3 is TGTGCCAGCAGCTCTCTATATTCACCCCTCCACTTT. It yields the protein CASSSLYSPLHF.

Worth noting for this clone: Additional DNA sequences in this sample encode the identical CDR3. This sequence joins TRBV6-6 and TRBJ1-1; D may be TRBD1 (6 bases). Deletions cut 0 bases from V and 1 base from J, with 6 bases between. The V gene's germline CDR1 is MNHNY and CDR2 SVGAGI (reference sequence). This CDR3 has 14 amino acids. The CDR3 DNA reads TGTGCCAGCAGTTACTCCAGGGGGAACACTGAAGCTTTCTTT. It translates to CASSYSRGNTEAFF.

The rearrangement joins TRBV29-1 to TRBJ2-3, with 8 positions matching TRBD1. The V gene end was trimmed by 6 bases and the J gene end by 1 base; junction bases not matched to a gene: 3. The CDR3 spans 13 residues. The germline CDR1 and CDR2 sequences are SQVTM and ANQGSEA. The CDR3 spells CSVQGAGTDTQYF. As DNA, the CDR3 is TGCAGCGTCCAGGGGGCCGGCACAGATACGCAGTATTTT.

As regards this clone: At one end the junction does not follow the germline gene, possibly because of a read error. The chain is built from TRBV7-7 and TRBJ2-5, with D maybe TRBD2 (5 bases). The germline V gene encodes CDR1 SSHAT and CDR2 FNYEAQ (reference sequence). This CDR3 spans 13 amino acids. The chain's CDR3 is CASSLAPEQTQYF. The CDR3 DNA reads TGTGCTAGCAGCTTAGCGCCGGAACAGACCCAGTACTTC.

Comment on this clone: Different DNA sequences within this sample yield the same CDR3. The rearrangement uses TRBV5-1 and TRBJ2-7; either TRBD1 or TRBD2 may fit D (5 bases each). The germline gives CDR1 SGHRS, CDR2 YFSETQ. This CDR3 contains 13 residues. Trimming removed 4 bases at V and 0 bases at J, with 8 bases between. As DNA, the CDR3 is TGCGCCAGCAGCCGGGACGGCTCCTACGAGCAGTACTTC. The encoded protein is CASSRDGSYEQYF.

The CDR3 loop reads CASSFFTGSTEAFF. DNA for the CDR3: TGCGCCAGCAGCTTTTTTACAGGGTCCACTGAAGCTTTCTTT. V is TRBV5-1 and J is TRBJ1-1; tentatively, D is TRBD1 (6 bases). Between the trimmed V and J ends, which lost 2 bases and 4 bases, there was a span of 12 bases. Germline V gives CDR1 SGHRS, CDR2 YFSETQ. This CDR3 comprises 14 residues.

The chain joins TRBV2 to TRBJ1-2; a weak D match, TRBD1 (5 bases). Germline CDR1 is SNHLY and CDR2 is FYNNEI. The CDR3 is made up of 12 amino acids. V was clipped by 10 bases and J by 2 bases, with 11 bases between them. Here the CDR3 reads CATGAPNYGYTF. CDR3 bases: TGTGCCACCGGGGCGCCCAACTATGGCTACACCTTC.

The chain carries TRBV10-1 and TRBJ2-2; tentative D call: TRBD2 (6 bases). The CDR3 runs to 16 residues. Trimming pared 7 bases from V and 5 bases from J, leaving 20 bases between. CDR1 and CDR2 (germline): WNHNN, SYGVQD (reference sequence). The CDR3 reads CASKEEGTVWTGELFF. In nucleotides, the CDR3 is TGCGCCAGCAAGGAGGAGGGAACGGTATGGACCGGGGAGCTGTTTTTT.

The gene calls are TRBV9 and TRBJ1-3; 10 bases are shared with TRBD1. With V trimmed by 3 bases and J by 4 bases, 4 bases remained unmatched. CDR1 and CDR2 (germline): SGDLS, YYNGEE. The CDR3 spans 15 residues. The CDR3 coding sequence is TGTGCCAGCAGCGCTCAGACAGGGGGCGGAAACACCATATATTTT. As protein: CASSAQTGGGNTIYF.

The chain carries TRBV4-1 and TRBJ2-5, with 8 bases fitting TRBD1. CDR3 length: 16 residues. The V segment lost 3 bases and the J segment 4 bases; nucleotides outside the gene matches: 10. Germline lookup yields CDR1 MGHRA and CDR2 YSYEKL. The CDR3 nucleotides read TGCGCCAGCAGCCAGAACCCCCAGGGGGCTCGAGAGACCCAGTACTTC. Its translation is CASSQNPQGARETQYF.

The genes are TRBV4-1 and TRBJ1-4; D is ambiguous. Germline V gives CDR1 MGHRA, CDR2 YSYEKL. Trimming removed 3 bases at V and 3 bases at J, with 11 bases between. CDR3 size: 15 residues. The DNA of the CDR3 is TGCGCCAGCAGCCATGAGGGAGGCGCTAATGAAAAACTGTTTTTT. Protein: CASSHEGGANEKLFF.

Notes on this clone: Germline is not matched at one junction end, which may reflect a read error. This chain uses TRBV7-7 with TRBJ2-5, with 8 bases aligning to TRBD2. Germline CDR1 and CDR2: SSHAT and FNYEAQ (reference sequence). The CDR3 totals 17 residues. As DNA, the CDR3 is TGTGCTAGCAGCTTAGTAATGACGGGAGGGAGTAGAGAGACCCAGTACTTC. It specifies CASSLVMTGGSRETQYF.